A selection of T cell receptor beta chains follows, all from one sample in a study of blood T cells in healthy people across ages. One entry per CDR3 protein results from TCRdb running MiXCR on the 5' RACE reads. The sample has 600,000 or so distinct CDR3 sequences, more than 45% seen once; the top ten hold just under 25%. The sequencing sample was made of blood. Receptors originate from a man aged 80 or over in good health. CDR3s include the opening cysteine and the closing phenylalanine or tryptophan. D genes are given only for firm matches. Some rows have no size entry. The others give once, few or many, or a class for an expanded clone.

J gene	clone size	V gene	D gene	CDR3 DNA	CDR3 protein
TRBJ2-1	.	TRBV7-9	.	TGTGCCAGCAGGGGAGTCAATGGGCAGTTCTTC	CASRGVNGQFF
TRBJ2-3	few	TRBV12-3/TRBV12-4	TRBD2	TGTGCCAGCACCCTAGTAGCGGGAGGTTCAGATACGCAGTATTTT	CASTLVAGGSDTQYF
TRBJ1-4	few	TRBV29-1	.	TGCAGCGTTGAAGGCGGTCCAGAATGGGTCGAAAAACTGTTTTTT	CSVEGGPEWVEKLFF
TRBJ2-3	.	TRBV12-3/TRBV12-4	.	TGTGCCAGCACCCGAGGGACCACAGATACGCAGTATTTT	CASTRGTTDTQYF
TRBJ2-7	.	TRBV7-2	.	TGTGCCAGCAGCGTTGACAGGACCTACGAGCAGTACTTC	CASSVDRTYEQYF
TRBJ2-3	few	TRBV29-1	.	TGCAGCTCCCGGCCCACCACATCCCGTGGTACGCAGTATTTT	CSSRPTTSRGTQYF
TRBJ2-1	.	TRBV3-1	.	TGTGCCGGCAGCCAATCCTCTCTGCAGTTCTTC	CAGSQSSLQFF
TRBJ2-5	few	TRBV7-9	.	TGTGCCAGCAGCTCAGACAGGAGAAAAGAGACCCAGTACTTC	CASSSDRRKETQYF
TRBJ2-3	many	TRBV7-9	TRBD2	TGTGCCAGCAGCTCCCAGACTAGCGGTAGCACAGATACGCAGTATTTT	CASSSQTSGSTDTQYF
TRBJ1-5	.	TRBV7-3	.	TGTGCCAGCAGTCACAACAGGGATAGCAATCAGCCCCAGCATTTT	CASSHNRDSNQPQHF
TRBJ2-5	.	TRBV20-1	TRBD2	TGCAGTGCTAGAGAAGTGGGCGGACTAGCCGAGACCCAGTACTTC	CSAREVGGLAETQYF
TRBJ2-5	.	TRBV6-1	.	TGTGCCAGCAGTGTTGGGATAGGGACCCAAGAGACCCAGTACTTC	CASSVGIGTQETQYF
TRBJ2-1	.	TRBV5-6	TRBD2	TGTGCCAGCAGCTTGGCGAGGCGCGGGAGCTCGCTCAATGAGCAGTTCTTC	CASSLARRGSSLNEQFF